Listed here are 28 T cell receptor beta chains from one sample, sequenced in a study of T cell responses to AZD1222 COVID-19 vaccine. Clones were read by immunoSEQ multiplex PCR, and TCRdb kept only the in-frame ones, dropping some. The table has roughly 98,000 clones, just over 90% seen once. The material was peripheral blood, obtained on day 0 of AZD1222 vaccination. The receptors originated from an adult in good health.

The chain links TRBV2 to TRBJ2-7; D not certain. The length of the CDR3 is 11 residues. Germline CDR1 is SNHLY and CDR2 is FYNNEI. V was pared by 0 bases and J by 6 bases, with 3 bases between. In DNA form, the CDR3 reads TGTGCCAGCAGTGAAGCGGTCGAGCAGTACTTC. It codes for CASSEAVEQYF. The full variable domain, rest sourced from reference TRBV2 and TRBJ2-7, is EPEVTQTPSHQVTQMGQEVILRCVPISNHLYFYWYRQILGQKVEFLVSFYNNEISEKSEIFDDQFSVERPDGSNFTLKIRSTKLEDSAMYFCASSEAVEQYFGPGTRLTVT.

The V gene is TRBV19, the J gene TRBJ1-5; D unclear. This CDR3 has 15 amino acids. From germline, CDR1 is LNHDA and CDR2 SQIVND (reference sequence). V shed 1 base and J shed 0 bases, with 7 bases lying between them. The CDR3: CASSIGGNSNQPQHF. CDR3 bases: TGTGCCAGTAGTATAGGAGGAAATAGCAATCAGCCCCAGCATTTT.

The chain employs TRBV13 and TRBJ2-6; weak D call: TRBD1 (5 bases). Germline-derived CDR1 and CDR2 are PRHDT and FYEKMQ (reference sequence). V was trimmed by 5 bases and J by 4 bases, leaving 18 bases between them. The CDR3 extends over 17 amino acids. CDR3 region: CASSHTLQGMGANVLTF. The CDR3 nucleotides read TGTGCCAGCAGCCACACACTCCAGGGAATGGGGGCCAACGTCCTGACTTTC.

This chain links TRBV19 with TRBJ2-7; 7 nucleotides line up with TRBD2. The V and J ends lost 6 bases and 3 bases, in that order; junction bases with no gene match: 5. Germline V gives CDR1 LNHDA, CDR2 SQIVND (reference sequence). This CDR3 contains 13 residues. CDR3 loop: CASSLGGGYEQYF. In nucleotides, the CDR3 is TGTGCCAGTAGCCTGGGGGGGGGCTACGAGCAGTACTTC.

This chain links TRBV7-2 with TRBJ2-2; 10 bases match TRBD1. V gave up 5 bases and J gave up 2 bases; unmatched junction bases: 8. Germline V CDR1 and CDR2: SGHTA, FQGNSA. The CDR3 is made up of 17 amino acids. The CDR3 reads CASSLRGQGHNTGELFF. CDR3 nucleotides: TGTGCCAGCAGCCTACGGGGACAGGGGCATAACACCGGGGAGCTGTTTTTT.

This rearrangement joins TRBV19 to TRBJ2-7; 7 bases line up with TRBD2. The germline V gene has CDR1 LNHDA and CDR2 SQIVND (reference sequence). CDR3 length: 16 amino acids. V was clipped by 9 bases and J by 6 bases; unmatched bases: 20. The CDR3 DNA follows: TGTGCCAGCGCGGCGGGGGACGGGATAACCCGTAGCGAGCAGTACTTC. This gives the protein CASAAGDGITRSEQYF.

V is TRBV19 and J is TRBJ2-1; 8 bases are a match to TRBD2. The CDR3 is 13 amino acids. J lost 4 bases, V lost 8 bases, and 4 bases had no gene match. Per the germline V gene, CDR1 is LNHDA and CDR2 is SQIVND (reference sequence). The CDR3, as DNA: TGTGCCAGTCGGACTAGCTCTTACAATGAGCAGTTCTTC. It translates to CASRTSSYNEQFF.

The chain couples TRBV5-1 to TRBJ2-5; D is possibly TRBD1 (6 bases). The germline V gene has CDR1 SGHRS and CDR2 YFSETQ. The CDR3 has 13 residues. Deletions cut 5 bases from V and 5 bases from J, with 13 bases between. The CDR3 is CASRVQRGETQYF. In DNA form, the CDR3 reads TGCGCCAGCAGGGTCCAAAGGGGGGAGACCCAGTACTTC.

This rearrangement joins TRBV5-6 to TRBJ2-5; TRBD1 agrees at 11 bases. The CDR3 is made up of 14 amino acids. Trimming at V came to 4 bases and at J to 6 bases, leaving 5 bases not matched to a gene. CDR1 SGHDT and CDR2 YYEEEE come from the germline V gene. Written as DNA, the CDR3 is TGTGCCAGCAGCGCGGGACAGGGGGACAAGACCCAGTACTTC. Residues: CASSAGQGDKTQYF.

This rearrangement joins TRBV3-1 (or the pseudogene TRBV3-2) to TRBJ1-2; tentative D call: TRBD1 (5 bases). Germline V gene lookup returns CDR1 LGHDT and CDR2 YNNKEL (reference sequence). The CDR3 has 13 residues. The germline V and J ends were trimmed by 0 bases and 8 bases, with 10 bases remaining between them. The chain's CDR3 is CASSQEPRVGYTF. The CDR3 DNA reads as TGTGCCAGCAGCCAAGAACCCAGGGTAGGCTACACCTTC.

This chain links TRBV10-3 with TRBJ1-1; D might be TRBD1 (5 bases). The CDR3 contains 15 residues. V was trimmed by 6 bases and J by 5 bases, leaving 19 bases between them. CDR1 ENHRY and CDR2 SYGVKD come from the germline V gene. CDR3 nucleotide sequence: TGTGCCATCAGCGCCGGAGGTGGGGGGGAGACTGAAGCTTTCTTT. Protein product: CAISAGGGGETEAFF.

V is TRBV20-1 and J is TRBJ1-6, with TRBD1 identical over 8 bases. V gave up 3 bases and J gave up 2 bases; unmatched junction bases: 3. This CDR3 comprises 15 residues. CDR1 DFQATT and CDR2 SNEGSKA come from the germline V gene (reference sequence). CDR3 residues: CSASDRGAYNSPLHF. CDR3 DNA sequence: TGCAGTGCTAGTGACAGGGGAGCCTATAATTCACCCCTCCACTTT.

This clone has more than one count but fewer than ten. The rearrangement uses TRBV7-8 and TRBJ2-7; D is perhaps TRBD1 (6 bases). V lost 1 base to trimming and J lost 2 bases, with 15 bases between them. Germline V gene sequence: CDR1 SGHVS, CDR2 FQNEAQ. The CDR3 has 16 residues. CDR3 residues: CASSLVAGGRAYEQYF. DNA for the CDR3: TGTGCCAGCAGCTTAGTCGCTGGGGGCAGGGCCTACGAGCAGTACTTC.

The chain has TRBV10-3 and TRBJ1-3; 8 nucleotides agree with TRBD1. Germline V gives CDR1 ENHRY, CDR2 SYGVKD. The trim removed 5 bases at V and 3 bases at J, leaving 3 bases unmatched. CDR3 length: 14 residues. In DNA form, the CDR3 reads TGTGCCATCAGTTCAGGGGGCTATGGAAACACCATATATTTT. It codes for CAISSGGYGNTIYF.

The chain recombines TRBV5-6 with TRBJ1-2; no firm D call. The germline gives CDR1 SGHDT, CDR2 YYEEEE. CDR3 size: 14 residues. Trimming pared 0 bases from V and 4 bases from J, leaving 10 bases between. The CDR3 here is CASSLAGSVYGYTF. The CDR3 nucleotides are TGTGCCAGCAGCTTGGCCGGCAGCGTCTATGGCTACACCTTC.

The chain uses TRBV7-9 and TRBJ1-1; perhaps TRBD1 as D (6 bases). From germline, CDR1 is SEHNR and CDR2 FQNEAQ (reference sequence). The CDR3 length is 17 residues. V lost 5 bases to trimming and J lost 0 bases, with 19 bases between them. The CDR3 loop reads CASSLQGLFEMNTEAFF. As DNA, the CDR3 is TGTGCCAGCAGCCTACAGGGATTGTTCGAGATGAACACTGAAGCTTTCTTT. Together with reference TRBV7-9 and TRBJ1-1, the CDR3 gives the full variable domain: DTGVSQNPRHKITKRGQNVTFRCDPISEHNRLYWYRQTLGQGPEFLTYFQNEAQLEKSRLLSDRFSAERPKGSFSTLEIQRTEQGDSAMYLCASSLQGLFEMNTEAFFGQGTRLTVV.

The chain carries TRBV10-3 and TRBJ1-6; D is perhaps TRBD1 (6 bases). The CDR3 is made up of 16 amino acids. V was cut by 4 bases and J by 7 bases, with 17 bases left in between. Looked up from germline, CDR1 is ENHRY and CDR2 is SYGVKD. CDR3 sequence (DNA): TGTGCCATCAGTGGTACTACGGGACAAGTCAATTCACCCCTCCACTTT. Translated: CAISGTTGQVNSPLHF.

The V call is TRBV11-2, the J call TRBJ1-3; D gene uncertain. This CDR3 has 14 residues. Germline assignment: CDR1 SGHAT and CDR2 FQNNGV. The V gene lost 4 bases and the J gene lost 3 bases, with 10 bases spanning the gap. The CDR3 loop is CASSSMVFGNTIYF. The CDR3 region has the DNA TGTGCCAGCAGCTCGATGGTGTTTGGAAACACCATATATTTT.

The chain employs TRBV14 and TRBJ2-6; 8 nucleotides align to TRBD1. This CDR3 contains 17 residues. Germline V gene lookup returns CDR1 SGHDN and CDR2 FVKESK. The J segment lost 1 base and the V segment lost 4 bases, leaving 6 bases of the junction unmatched. The CDR3 nucleotides read TGTGCCAGCAGCCGTAGGACAGGGTATTCTGGGGCCAACGTCCTGACTTTC. This sequence encodes CASSRRTGYSGANVLTF.

The rearrangement uses TRBV6-1 and TRBJ1-2; D not resolved. Germline V gene data show CDR1 as MNHNS and CDR2 as SASEGT. The ends were cut back, 1 base at V and 2 bases at J, with 11 bases in the middle. This CDR3 contains 15 residues. In nucleotides, the CDR3 is TGTGCCAGCAGTGAAGTCGTCGCGGGGAACTATGGCTACACCTTC. Its protein is CASSEVVAGNYGYTF.

V usage is TRBV18 and J usage is TRBJ1-1, with 7 bases that match TRBD1. The CDR3 is made up of 14 amino acids. CDR1 and CDR2 (germline): KGHSH, LQKENI. V was clipped by 6 bases and J by 3 bases; unmatched bases: 7. CDR3 sequence: CASSADRDDTEAFF. In nucleotides, the CDR3 is TGTGCCAGCTCTGCCGACAGGGACGACACTGAAGCTTTCTTT.

The chain joins TRBV7-2 to TRBJ1-2; TRBD1 matches 7 bases. Germline CDR1 reads SGHTA; CDR2 reads FQGNSA. Trimming cost V 1 base and J 12 bases; bases outside gene matches: 8. This CDR3 comprises 13 residues. CDR3 loop: CASSLEANRGDTF. The CDR3 coding sequence is TGTGCCAGCAGCTTAGAGGCCAACAGGGGTGACACCTTC.

V usage is TRBV7-2 and J usage is TRBJ2-7; 7 bases fit TRBD2. Germline CDR1 SGHTA, CDR2 FQGNSA. CDR3 length: 14 amino acids. V lost 4 bases, J lost 3 bases, and 6 bases stayed unmatched. The DNA for the CDR3 is TGTGCCAGCAGCTCAGGACTAGACAGCTACGAGCAGTACTTC. It specifies CASSSGLDSYEQYF.

The rearrangement links TRBV28 to TRBJ1-2; tentative D call: TRBD1 (5 bases). Per germline, CDR1 MDHEN and CDR2 SYDVKM. The CDR3 loop spans 15 amino acids. V lost 6 bases and J 8 bases, leaving 22 bases between the germline ends. The CDR3 DNA reads as TGTGCCAGCAGGCACTCCTCGGGGCCGTCGGGGGGCTACACCTTC. Amino acid sequence: CASRHSSGPSGGYTF.

The rearrangement links TRBV7-9 to TRBJ2-3; D is possibly TRBD1 or TRBD2 (6 bases each). Germline CDR1 is SEHNR and CDR2 is FQNEAQ (reference sequence). This CDR3 spans 15 amino acids. The V gene lost 7 bases and the J gene lost 1 base, with 15 bases spanning the gap. CDR3 residues: CASTHVGGGTDTQYF. The CDR3 region has the DNA TGTGCCAGCACCCATGTGGGGGGCGGCACAGATACGCAGTATTTT. The full variable domain, in which reference TRBV7-9 and TRBJ2-3 provide the parts outside the CDR3, is DTGVSQNPRHKITKRGQNVTFRCDPISEHNRLYWYRQTLGQGPEFLTYFQNEAQLEKSRLLSDRFSAERPKGSFSTLEIQRTEQGDSAMYLCASTHVGGGTDTQYFGPGTRLTVL.

This clone turned up a few times. The genes are TRBV3-1 (or the pseudogene TRBV3-2) and TRBJ2-7; D is possibly TRBD1 or TRBD2 (5 bases each). The germline V and J ends were trimmed by 1 base and 4 bases, with 8 bases remaining between them. CDR1 LGHDT and CDR2 YNNKEL come from the germline V gene (reference sequence). The CDR3 consists of 13 residues. The CDR3, as DNA: TGTGCCAGCAGCCAAGGGGGGAGATACGAGCAGTACTTC. Encoded protein: CASSQGGRYEQYF.

The genes are TRBV12-3 or TRBV12-4 and TRBJ2-3; D is uncertain. The CDR3 runs to 11 residues. V dropped 8 bases and J dropped 5 bases, with 8 bases sitting between them. The CDR3 DNA reads as TGTGCCAGCCTTTGGGTAGATACGCAGTATTTT. This encodes CASLWVDTQYF.

The V call is TRBV2, the J call TRBJ1-1; 10 bases fit TRBD1. With 6 bases clipped from V and 7 bases from J, the junction kept 5 bases outside the gene matches. The CDR3 is made up of 13 amino acids. The germline CDR1 and CDR2 sequences are SNHLY and FYNNEI. The CDR3 DNA is TGTGCCAGCAGGGATTGGGACAGGGGTGAAGCTTTCTTT. Translated: CASRDWDRGEAFF.